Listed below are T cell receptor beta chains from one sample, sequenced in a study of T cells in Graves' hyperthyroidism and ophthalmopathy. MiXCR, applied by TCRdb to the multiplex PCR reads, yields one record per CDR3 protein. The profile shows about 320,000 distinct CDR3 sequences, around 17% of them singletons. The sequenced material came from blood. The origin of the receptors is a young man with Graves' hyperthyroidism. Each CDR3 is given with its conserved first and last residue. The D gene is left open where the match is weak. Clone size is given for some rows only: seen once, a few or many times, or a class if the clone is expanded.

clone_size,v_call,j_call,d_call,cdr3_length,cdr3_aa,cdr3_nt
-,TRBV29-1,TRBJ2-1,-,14,CSVEDLGGGREQFF,TGCAGCGTTGAAGATCTGGGGGGGGGCCGCGAGCAGTTCTTC
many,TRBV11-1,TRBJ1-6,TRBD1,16,CASSSTPPEQGPPLHF,TGTGCCAGCAGCTCCACACCTCCGGAACAGGGGCCACCCCTCCACTTT
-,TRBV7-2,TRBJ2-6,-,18,CASSLATGTIAGANVLTF,TGTGCCAGCAGCTTAGCTACGGGGACAATAGCTGGGGCCAACGTCCTGACTTTC
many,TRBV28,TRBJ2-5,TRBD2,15,CASGTSGRAKETQYF,TGTGCCAGCGGGACTAGCGGGAGGGCCAAAGAGACCCAGTACTTC
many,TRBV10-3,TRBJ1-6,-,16,CAISESFGTANSPLHF,TGTGCCATCAGTGAGTCCTTCGGGACGGCCAATTCACCCCTCCACTTT
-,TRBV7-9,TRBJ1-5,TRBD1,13,CASSQGGDQPQHF,TGTGCCAGCAGCCAGGGGGGGGATCAGCCCCAGCATTTT
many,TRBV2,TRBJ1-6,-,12,CASRSGQAFLHF,TGTGCCAGCAGGTCGGGCCAGGCCTTTCTCCACTTT
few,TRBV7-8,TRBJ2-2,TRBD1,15,CASSSGTGGTEELFF,TGTGCCAGCAGCTCCGGGACAGGGGGCACCGAGGAGCTGTTTTTT
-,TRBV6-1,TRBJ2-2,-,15,CASNLGGAQAGELFF,TGTGCCAGCAACTTAGGGGGGGCGCAGGCCGGGGAGCTGTTTTTT
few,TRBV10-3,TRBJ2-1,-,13,CATREGTTNEQFF,TGTGCCACCCGCGAAGGGACGACAAATGAGCAGTTCTTC
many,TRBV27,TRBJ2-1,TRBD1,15,CASSLWTGSPNEQFF,TGTGCCAGCAGTTTGTGGACAGGGTCCCCTAATGAGCAGTTCTTC